The source of this TCR beta chain is a study of shared clonotypes between healthy human individuals (dated by TCRdb to 2020 to 2021). About the study as a whole: The cohort included three men and two women between 18 and 49 years of age. Between about 0.9 and 9 billion PBMCs per donor were obtained by leukapheresis. Different laboratories and diverse techniques were used to prepare libraries and sequence TCR repertoires, to increase sequencing depth and limit assay-specific biases. To estimate repertoire size and how much clonotype sharing occurs between individuals, the study deeply sequenced the blood TCR repertoires of about 5 healthy adults. The paper as a whole reports these results and caveats: The genetic and exposure-history diversity represented was limited by the small number of donors. Pairwise subsampling indicated that sequencing depth was expected to affect the degree of clonotype sharing among donors. Sampling was restricted to blood, and TCR repertoires in tissue are likely to differ from TCR repertoires in blood.

Donors were healthy HIV-negative adults with no recently reported acute infections or vaccinations. Every donor was a Caucasian adult residing in Nashville, Tennessee, USA. For unsorted samples, roughly 91 million PBMCs were counted, and genomic DNA was extracted using the QIAamp DNA Blood Mini kit. Blood was collected by leukapheresis, and PBMCs were isolated by Ficoll-Histopaque density gradient centrifugation and then cryopreserved in liquid nitrogen vapor phase. In the germline V gene (reference sequence), CDR1 corresponds to SGHNT and CDR2 to YYREEE. V is pared back by 0 bases and J by 0 bases, with 12 bases lying between the germline termini. Taken from cysteine to phenylalanine, the CDR3 has 17 residues. Only CDR3 DNA remains: 51 bases, in frame from the first base. With regard to this clone: Its recognized antigen is unknown. It has no much larger one-base neighbor in the sample; base qualities were not kept.

TCR CDR3 regions were amplified from genomic DNA by multiplex PCR using the deep immunoSEQ assay. Extracted genomic DNA from each cell subset was distributed evenly across all wells of several immunoSEQ 96-well plates, and each plate was treated as a replicate. For unsorted PBMC, 250 to 350 ng of genomic DNA, equivalent to approximately 30,000 T cell genomes, went into each replicate PCR. Ten immunoSEQ deep assay plates were used to sequence unsorted PBMC genomic DNA. Purified libraries were measured with a Qubit 3.0 fluorometer, size-checked on a Bioanalyzer 2100, and measured again with the KAPA Library Quantification kit. Each immunoSEQ 96-well plate was sequenced on its own single-read 150-cycle Illumina NextSeq 550 flow cell. The paper's processing steps were these. The immunoSEQ output contained only junctional sequences without quality scores, so filtering could not match that applied to full-length reads. Sequences were annotated with PyIR, a Python wrapper for IgBLAST v1.9, using IMGT germline references to assign V/J genes and CDR3. Reads with weak V/J assignments (E-value above 1e-6), missing CDR3, stop codons, out-of-frame junctions, or ambiguous translated residues were removed. A V3J clonotype was defined by an identical inferred V gene, J gene, and CDR3 amino acid sequence. Percentage overlap between repertoires was computed as shared unique clonotypes divided by the size of the smaller repertoire. Repertoire richness was assessed with RTK rarefaction, the Chao1 estimator, and Recon v2.1 estimates of unobserved clonotypes. TCRdb mirrors the immuneACCESS table, restricted to in-frame sequences. Some clones are absent from its copies; in checked studies, under half trace to an unresolved V gene, and the reason for the others is unknown. V, J and clone size were drawn from that table, and D and trimming were deduced from the DNA. In all, the sample holds about 560,000 clones, and 70% to 80% of those were seen once. 12% of the sample is taken by the ten largest.

The TCR originated in a woman between 40 and 50 years old in good health. Some clones in this sample may be carry-over from other donors' samples. Recombination linked TRBV5-4 to TRBJ2-2, with the D gene not confidently named. Sequencing used PBMCs. The CDR3 reads as follows: CASSLGASQSNTGELFF. The DNA sequence reads TGTGCCAGCAGCTTGGGGGCTTCTCAGTCGAACACCGGGGAGCTGTTTTTT. Beyond the CDR3, the reference TRBV5-4 and TRBJ2-2 genes provide the residues; the full variable domain reads: ETGVTQSPTHLIKTRGQQVTLRCSSQSGHNTVSWYQQALGQGPQFIFQYYREEENGRGNFPPRFSGLQFPNYSSELNVNALELDDSALYLCASSLGASQSNTGELFFGEGSRLTVL.